This T cell receptor beta chain was retrieved from a study of blood T cell repertoires in COVID-19 (dated by TCRdb to about 2020). With regard to the full study: Collaborator samples came from the United States, Italy and Spain and covered acute and convalescent phases of COVID-19. The prospective study material was composed of cDNA or gDNA derived from T cells, B-cell-depleted T cells, or PBMCs. The dataset comprised deeply sampled blood TCRbeta repertoires from subjects exposed to, actively infected with, or recovered from COVID-19. The repertoires were released in a freely available public database intended as a resource for research on the immune response to SARS-CoV-2. Samples came from the ongoing ImmuneRACE study (first 160 participants) plus 1,254 subjects from 6 global collaborators. The sample metadata nearly always contained a de-identified subject ID, COVID-19 status, age in years and sex. Where available, HLA class I and class II types were taken from metadata supplied by the sample provider and were not determined by assay-based typing.

Whole blood was collected in K2EDTA tubes by collaborating institutions according to the institutions' own protocols. For TCRbeta analysis, collaborator samples were shipped as frozen whole blood, as isolated PBMCs, or as DNA extracted from either sample type. About this clone itself: Its antigen is unknown. No base quality information exists; no much larger clone differs at one position.

TCRbeta CDR3 regions were amplified from genomic DNA by means of the immunoSEQ Assay, a bias-controlled multiplex PCR. The paper's processing steps were these. Nucleated cell counts per sample were estimated from amplification of reference gene primers within the assay. Sequence reads were collapsed and filtered to measure the absolute abundance of every unique TCRbeta CDR3 rearrangement. Productive Simpson clonality was computed per sample as the square root of Simpson's diversity index over productive rearrangements. Drawn from immuneACCESS, this table holds only the in-frame rearrangements with V and J called that TCRdb kept. Clones are partly lost; checked studies trace under half to an unresolved V gene and leave the rest unexplained. D and trimming come from the DNA, and the V and J calls and clone size come from that table. In all, the sample holds about 180,000 clones, and 80% to 90% of those were seen once. Over 2.5% of the sample rests with the top ten.

Overall results and qualifications from the work: The quantity of clinical and demographic metadata differed by source and by participant and was supplied without curation.

The sequenced sample was peripheral blood. The source of this sequence is a man between 60 and 75 years old with acute or convalescent COVID-19.

The encoded CDR3 is CASSPQTGVTYNEQFF. The bases are TGCGCCAGCAGCCCCCAGACAGGCGTAACCTACAATGAGCAGTTCTTC. Recombination joined TRBV4-1 with TRBJ2-1; the D segment could be TRBD1, given 6 matching bases. Including the terminal cysteine and phenylalanine, the CDR3 comprises 16 residues. The sequence is cut down to CDR3 DNA, 48 bases in frame from base 1. Based on the germline V gene, the CDR1 and CDR2 sequences are MGHRA and YSYEKL. V loses 4 bases of germline sequence and J loses 2 bases, and the interval between the two ends is 15 bases.